The sequence of this T cell receptor beta chain was determined in a study of monozygotic twins with inflammatory bowel disease. Overall study findings and caveats: IBD patients shared fewer clonotypes with other individuals than healthy twins, especially patients with disease activity signs.

Donors gave around 2.5 ml of blood apiece. Details on this clonotype: Its antigen is undetermined.

Germline V gene lookup returns CDR1 SGHRS and CDR2 YFSETQ. The CDR3 loop spans 14 amino acids. Eight cDNA synthesis reactions were run for every sample. TCRdb re-called the 5' RACE reads and gives one entry per CDR3 protein, without DNA. The sample table sets out 200,000 to 250,000 distinct CDR3 sequences. The chain carries TRBV5-1 and TRBJ2-1. The clonotype comes from a human donor with ulcerative colitis or Crohn's disease, or a healthy co-twin of an affected twin (not recorded which). Sequences were obtained from blood. This CDR3 is CASSLETFYNEQFF.